This T cell receptor beta chain was sequenced during a study of T cell responses to AZD1222 COVID-19 vaccine. The study, taken as a whole, reports: The reported proportion of spike-specific TCRs targeting unmutated variant regions was nearly half. Possibly, clonal diversity was underestimated; donors were largely white British and included more females. Dominant CD4 TCR responses targeted spike regions 160-218 and 743-854. Baseline seropositives among AZD1222 recipients totaled only five to seven.

This table comes from immunoSEQ multiplex PCR, and its TCRdb copy is limited to in-frame clones, with some not included. Altogether 120,000 to 150,000 clones are present, more than 85% being singletons, with the ten largest covering under 1.5%. Notes on this clone: Its specificity is not known.

The CDR3 extends over 13 amino acids. V gave up 7 bases and J gave up 5 bases, with 12 bases separating them. The germline gives CDR1 MNHEY, CDR2 SVGAGI. This clonotype was sampled from an adult in good health. The source was peripheral blood, collected on day 0 of AZD1222 vaccination. The chain has TRBV6-5 and TRBJ1-5; the D is unclear. The CDR3 bases are TGTGCCAGCAAACCGAGGGAGGATCAGCCCCAGCATTTT. Translation gives CASKPREDQPQHF.